Below are 21 T cell receptor beta chains sequenced from a single sample in a study of blood T cells in healthy people across ages. For the second PCR, which ran for about 7 to 11 cycles, a sample-barcoded 5' primer and a J-beta primer mix were used. TCRdb passed the 5' RACE reads through MiXCR, listing each CDR3 protein once. This sample has about 590,000 distinct CDR3 sequences, with about 28% found just once. Sequences were obtained from blood. These receptors were taken from a woman older than 75 in good health.

This clonotype was counted many times. This chain connects TRBV6-2 or TRBV6-3 to TRBJ2-3; TRBD2 matches 12 bases. V gave up 6 bases and J gave up 2 bases; unmatched junction bases: 6. This CDR3 has 16 amino acids. In germline, CDR1 is MNHEY, CDR2 SVGEGT. This CDR3 reads CASRSGLAGPTDTQYF. For the CDR3, the DNA is TGTGCCAGCAGATCCGGACTAGCGGGGCCCACAGATACGCAGTATTTT.

V is TRBV29-1 and J is TRBJ1-2; 7 nucleotides line up with TRBD1. Germline CDR1 SQVTM, CDR2 ANQGSEA. V lost 6 bases, J lost 5 bases, and 9 bases stayed unmatched. This CDR3 has 13 amino acids. In nucleotides, the CDR3 is TGCAGCGTCATATCCGGGACAGCATATGGCTACACCTTC. It yields the protein CSVISGTAYGYTF.

This chain connects TRBV11-3 to TRBJ2-3; TRBD2 is a possible D gene (5 bases). Trimming removed 5 bases at V and 0 bases at J, with 15 bases between. The germline gives CDR1 SGHNT, CDR2 YENEEA. The CDR3 is 16 residues long. The CDR3 loop reads CASSRGNVESTDTQYF. The CDR3 DNA sequence: TGTGCCAGCAGCCGAGGGAATGTGGAAAGCACAGATACGCAGTATTTT.

The rearrangement joins TRBV12-3 or TRBV12-4 to TRBJ1-1; a possible D gene is TRBD1 (5 bases). The CDR3 spans 12 residues. Trimming left V 5 bases short and J 5 bases short, with 9 bases between. This CDR3 reads CASSAGWTEAFF. For the CDR3, the DNA is TGTGCCAGCAGTGCAGGGTGGACTGAAGCTTTCTTT.

A note on this clonotype: A much larger clone sits a single nucleotide away, making a read error possible. This chain joins TRBV6-1 and TRBJ1-1, with D unresolved. The CDR3 runs to 11 residues. In germline, CDR1 is MNHNS, CDR2 SASEGT. CDR3 sequence: CAGRQPTRAFF. The CDR3 coding sequence is TGTGCCGGCAGGCAACCTACCAGAGCTTTCTTT.

The sample holds a few counts of this clonotype. This rearrangement joins TRBV4-3 to TRBJ2-7; 8 bases map to TRBD2. Germline V gene sequence: CDR1 LGHNA, CDR2 YSLEER. V shed 1 base, J shed 6 bases, and the junction held 8 bases outside the gene matches. This CDR3 is built from 15 residues. CDR3 DNA sequence: TGCGCCAGCAGCCAAGGGGGGACTAGGGTTTCCGAGCAGTACTTC. It codes for CASSQGGTRVSEQYF.

This clonotype was recorded once. V gene TRBV20-1 combines with J gene TRBJ2-3; D might be TRBD1 (6 bases). CDR1 DFQATT and CDR2 SNEGSKA come from the germline V gene (reference sequence). This CDR3 spans 16 amino acids. V lost 0 bases and J 0 bases, leaving 13 bases between the germline ends. CDR3 region: CSARDRRTASTDTQYF. The DNA for the CDR3 is TGCAGTGCTAGAGATCGGCGGACAGCTAGCACAGATACGCAGTATTTT.

The chain has TRBV7-9 and TRBJ1-3; no clear D. Germline lookup yields CDR1 SEHNR and CDR2 FQNEAQ (reference sequence). The CDR3 is 14 residues long. Between the trimmed V and J ends, which lost 2 bases and 3 bases, there was a span of 8 bases. CDR3 nucleotides: TGTGCCAGCAGCTTATCGCAAAGTGGAAACACCATATATTTT. Translated, it gives CASSLSQSGNTIYF.

This clonotype came up a few times. This chain links TRBV5-1 with TRBJ2-2; 9 bases line up with TRBD1. CDR3 size: 15 residues. CDR1 is SGHRS, CDR2 YFSETQ, per germline. V was pared by 4 bases and J by 7 bases, with 8 bases of the junction left unmatched. CDR3: CASSPGGQGDGELFF. The DNA of the CDR3 is TGCGCCAGCAGCCCCGGGGGACAGGGAGACGGGGAGCTGTTTTTT.

This clonotype was seen many times. This chain joins TRBV11-2 and TRBJ2-1; 8 nucleotides match TRBD2. This CDR3 contains 16 residues. Germline V gene data show CDR1 as SGHAT and CDR2 as FQNNGV. J was trimmed by 4 bases and V by 5 bases; bases with no gene match: 10. The CDR3 nucleotides read TGTGCCAGCAGCCGGGCCAGCGGGGGCCAGTACAATGAGCAGTTCTTC. Translated: CASSRASGGQYNEQFF.

Ten or more counts support this clonotype. The rearrangement links TRBV5-4 to TRBJ2-3, with 8 bases matching TRBD1. The CDR3 consists of 15 residues. Trimming at V came to 4 bases and at J to 0 bases, leaving 4 bases not matched to a gene. Germline values: CDR1 SGHNT, CDR2 YYREEE (reference sequence). The CDR3 DNA reads as TGTGCCAGCAGCGGCGGACAGGGAAGCACAGATACGCAGTATTTT. As protein: CASSGGQGSTDTQYF.

With regard to this clonotype: This sequence may be a read error, since a much larger clone differs from it by one base. This rearrangement joins TRBV5-1 to TRBJ2-3, with a tentative D call TRBD2 (6 bases). This CDR3 spans 16 amino acids. V was shortened by 4 bases and J by 4 bases, with 19 bases between the two germline ends. Germline V CDR1 and CDR2: SGHRS, YFSETQ. The CDR3 bases are TGCGCCAGCAGCACGACCCGGGGCCCTAGCGCAGATACGCAGTATTTT. As protein: CASSTTRGPSADTQYF.

This clonotype has at least ten counts. The rearrangement links TRBV7-2 to TRBJ2-1; 8 positions match TRBD2. The germline CDR1 and CDR2 sequences are SGHTA and FQGNSA. The junction had 12 bases not matched to a gene; V was cut back by 5 bases and J by 9 bases. There are 15 residues in the CDR3. CDR3 sequence reads: CASSRDGLAGSEQFF. CDR3 DNA sequence: TGTGCCAGCAGCAGAGACGGACTAGCAGGCAGTGAGCAGTTCTTC.

This clonotype was counted between two and nine times. J is TRBJ2-7 and V is TRBV20-1, with 8 positions matching TRBD1. The germline V gene has CDR1 DFQATT and CDR2 SNEGSKA (reference sequence). With 6 bases clipped from V and 7 bases from J, the junction kept 14 bases outside the gene matches. The length of the CDR3 is 14 residues. The CDR3 nucleotides read TGCAGTGCCCACGACAGGGGTTCGGCCAATGAGCAGTACTTC. Encoded protein: CSAHDRGSANEQYF.

The chain carries TRBV10-3 and TRBJ1-6; TRBD1 is a possible D gene (6 bases). The germline CDR1 and CDR2 sequences are ENHRY and SYGVKD. The CDR3 spans 16 residues. Trimming shortened V by 2 bases and J by 11 bases, and 19 bases separated the two germline ends. CDR3 in DNA: TGTGCCATCAGTGAGGAGGCAGCAGGGGTTAGTCCACCCCTCCACTTT. It encodes CAISEEAAGVSPPLHF.

The sample holds many counts of this clonotype. The CDR3 nucleotides are TGCGCCAGCAGCTTAACCAAAAGCGGACCCTACGAGCAGTACTTC. Translated: CASSLTKSGPYEQYF. This rearrangement joins TRBV5-1 to TRBJ2-7, with D possibly being TRBD2 (5 bases). Germline V CDR1 and CDR2: SGHRS, YFSETQ. The CDR3 sequence is 15 residues long. The germline V and J ends were trimmed by 2 bases and 2 bases, with 14 bases remaining between them.

The chain combines TRBV20-1 with TRBJ2-3, with TRBD2 matching 11 bases. Looked up from germline, CDR1 is DFQATT and CDR2 is SNEGSKA (reference sequence). J was trimmed by 2 bases and V by 1 base; bases with no gene match: 5. The CDR3 is 16 residues long. The CDR3 region is CSARAGLAGNTDTQYF. DNA of the CDR3: TGCAGTGCTAGAGCTGGACTAGCGGGTAACACAGATACGCAGTATTTT.

This chain uses TRBV7-9 with TRBJ1-1; unclear D gene. The ends were cut back, 1 base at V and 1 base at J, with 7 bases in the middle. This CDR3 is 14 amino acids long. CDR1 is SEHNR, CDR2 FQNEAQ, per germline (reference sequence). The CDR3 nucleotides are TGTGCCAGCAGCTTAGAGGTCGGGAACACTGAAGCTTTCTTT. Amino acid sequence: CASSLEVGNTEAFF.

This clonotype was seen many times. The CDR3 DNA sequence: TGTGCCAGCAGCCGCGGACAGATAGGTGAAAAACTGTTTTTT. Translated, it gives CASSRGQIGEKLFF. The chain links TRBV3-1 to TRBJ1-4; D might be TRBD1 (6 bases). Germline CDR1 is LGHDT and CDR2 is YNNKEL (reference sequence). The V end was cut by 4 bases, the J end by 7 bases, with 13 bases between. This CDR3 region has 14 residues.

Comments on this clonotype: A much larger clone is a single base away; this may be a read error. V usage is TRBV27 and J usage is TRBJ2-5; D uncertain. The CDR3 spans 12 residues. Trimming removed 5 bases at V and 11 bases at J, with 15 bases between. The V gene's germline CDR1 is MNHEY and CDR2 SMNVEV (reference sequence). The CDR3 here is CASSPQHSEQYF. DNA of the CDR3: TGTGCCAGCAGTCCACAGCACAGTGAGCAGTACTTC.

The chain's CDR3 is CASRETANTGELFF. CDR3 bases: TGCGCCAGCCGGGAGACGGCGAACACCGGGGAGCTGTTTTTT. The genes are TRBV5-1 and TRBJ2-2, with D perhaps matching TRBD2 (6 bases). Between the trimmed V and J ends, which lost 7 bases and 0 bases, there was a span of 10 bases. CDR3 length: 14 amino acids. Germline-derived CDR1 and CDR2 are SGHRS and YFSETQ.